This TCR beta chain was identified in a study of blood T cells in healthy people across ages. V lost 0 bases and J lost 3; bases outside the gene matches: 13. Germline V gene sequence: CDR1 MNHEY, CDR2 SMNVEV (reference sequence). The CDR3 is made up of 18 amino acids. Findings and caveats of the study: Because donor CMV status was unknown, expanded clonotype changes were possibly confounded. Naive CD4+ cell counts and diversity both ran higher in long-lived than in aged donors.

About this clonotype: Its antigen remains unknown.

The use of a sample-barcoded 5' primer and a J-beta primer mix characterized a second PCR of about 7 to 12 cycles. TCRdb analysed the 5' RACE reads with MiXCR anew, one entry per CDR3 protein. Of about 830,000 distinct CDR3 sequences listed, around 62% are singletons. Sequenced input: blood. This clonotype was obtained from a man aged 25 to 40 in good health. The chain recombines TRBV27 with TRBJ2-7; 8 bases fit TRBD1. CDR3 region: CASSLSGDRQGSYYEQYF. CDR3 nucleotides: TGTGCCAGCAGTTTATCGGGGGACCGACAGGGGAGCTACTACGAGCAGTACTTC.